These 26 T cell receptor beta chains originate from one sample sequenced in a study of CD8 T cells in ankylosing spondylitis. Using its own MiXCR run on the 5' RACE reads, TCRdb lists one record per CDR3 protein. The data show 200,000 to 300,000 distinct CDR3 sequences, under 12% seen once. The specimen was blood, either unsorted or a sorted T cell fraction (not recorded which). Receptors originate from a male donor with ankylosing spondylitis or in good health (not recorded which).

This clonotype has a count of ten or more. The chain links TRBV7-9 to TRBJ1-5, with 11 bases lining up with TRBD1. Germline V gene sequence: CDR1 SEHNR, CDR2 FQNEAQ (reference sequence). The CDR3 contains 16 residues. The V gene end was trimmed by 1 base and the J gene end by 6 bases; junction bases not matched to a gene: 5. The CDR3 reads CASSLDGTGGVQPQHF. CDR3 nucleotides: TGTGCCAGCAGCTTAGACGGGACAGGGGGAGTTCAGCCCCAGCATTTT.

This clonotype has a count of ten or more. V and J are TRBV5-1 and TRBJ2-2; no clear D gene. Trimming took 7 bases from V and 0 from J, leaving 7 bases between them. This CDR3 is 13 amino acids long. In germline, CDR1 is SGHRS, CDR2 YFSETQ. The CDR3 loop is CASGSANTGELFF. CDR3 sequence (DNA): TGCGCCAGCGGCTCAGCGAACACCGGGGAGCTGTTTTTT.

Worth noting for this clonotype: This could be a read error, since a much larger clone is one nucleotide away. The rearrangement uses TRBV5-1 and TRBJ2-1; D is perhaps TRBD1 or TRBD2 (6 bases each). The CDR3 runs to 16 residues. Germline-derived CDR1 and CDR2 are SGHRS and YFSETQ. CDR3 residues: CASNLGAGTSYNEQFF. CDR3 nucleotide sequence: TGCGCCAGCAACTTGGGGGCGGGAACATCCTACAATGAGCAGTTCTTC.

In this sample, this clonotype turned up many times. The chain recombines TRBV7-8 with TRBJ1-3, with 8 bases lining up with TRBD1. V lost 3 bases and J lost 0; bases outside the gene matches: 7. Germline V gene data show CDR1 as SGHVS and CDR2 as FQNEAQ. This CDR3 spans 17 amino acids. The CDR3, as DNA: TGTGCCAGCAGCTTCGGGACAGGCCTTACCTCTGGAAACACCATATATTTT. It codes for CASSFGTGLTSGNTIYF.

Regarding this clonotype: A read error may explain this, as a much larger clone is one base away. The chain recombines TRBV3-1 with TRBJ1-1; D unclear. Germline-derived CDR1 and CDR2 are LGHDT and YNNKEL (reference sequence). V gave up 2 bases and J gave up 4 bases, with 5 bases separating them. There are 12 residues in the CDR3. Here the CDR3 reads CASSQRVTEAFF. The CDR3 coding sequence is TGTGCCAGCAGCCAACGGGTCACTGAAGCTTTCTTT.

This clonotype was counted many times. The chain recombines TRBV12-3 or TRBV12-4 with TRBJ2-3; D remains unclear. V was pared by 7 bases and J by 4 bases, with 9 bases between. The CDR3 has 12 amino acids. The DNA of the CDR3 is TGTGCCAGCAAGGGAAGGTCAGATACGCAGTATTTT. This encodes CASKGRSDTQYF.

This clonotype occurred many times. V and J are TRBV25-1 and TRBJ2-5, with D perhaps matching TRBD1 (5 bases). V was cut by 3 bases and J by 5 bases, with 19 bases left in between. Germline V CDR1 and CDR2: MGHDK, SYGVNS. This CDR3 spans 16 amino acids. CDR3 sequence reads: CASSDHWSGIGETQYF. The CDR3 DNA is TGTGCCAGCAGTGATCATTGGTCAGGGATTGGGGAGACCCAGTACTTC.

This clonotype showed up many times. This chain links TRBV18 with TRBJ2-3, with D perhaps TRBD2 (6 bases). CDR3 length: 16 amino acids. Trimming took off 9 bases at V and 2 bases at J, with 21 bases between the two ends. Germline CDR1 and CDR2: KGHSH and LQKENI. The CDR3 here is CASLPPGLTHTDTQYF. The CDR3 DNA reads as TGTGCCAGTCTTCCCCCGGGACTCACACACACAGATACGCAGTATTTT. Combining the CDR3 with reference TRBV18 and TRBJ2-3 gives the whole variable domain NAGVMQNPRHLVRRRGQEARLRCSPMKGHSHVYWYRQLPEEGLKFMVYLQKENIIDESGMPKERFSAEFPKEGPSILRIQQVVRGDSAAYFCASLPPGLTHTDTQYFGPGTRLTVL.

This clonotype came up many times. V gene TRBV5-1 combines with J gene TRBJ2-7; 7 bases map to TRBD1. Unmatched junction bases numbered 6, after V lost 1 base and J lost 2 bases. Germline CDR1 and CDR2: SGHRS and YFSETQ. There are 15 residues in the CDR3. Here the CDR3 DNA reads TGCGCCAGCAGCTTGAAGACAGGGAATACCTACGAGCAGTACTTC. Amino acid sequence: CASSLKTGNTYEQYF.

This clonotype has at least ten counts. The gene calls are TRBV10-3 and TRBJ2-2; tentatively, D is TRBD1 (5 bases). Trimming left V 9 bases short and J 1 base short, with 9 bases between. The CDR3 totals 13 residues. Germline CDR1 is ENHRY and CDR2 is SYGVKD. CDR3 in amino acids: CAMTTGNTGELFF. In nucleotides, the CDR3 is TGTGCCATGACAACAGGGAACACCGGGGAGCTGTTTTTT.

CDR3 in amino acids: CAWSLGRGNTEAFF. CDR3 nucleotides: TGTGCCTGGAGTCTCGGGCGGGGGAACACTGAAGCTTTCTTT. The chain carries TRBV30 and TRBJ1-1; D is unresolved. Per germline, CDR1 GTSNPN and CDR2 SVGIG (reference sequence). CDR3 length: 14 amino acids. V was pared by 2 bases and J by 1 base, with 11 bases between.

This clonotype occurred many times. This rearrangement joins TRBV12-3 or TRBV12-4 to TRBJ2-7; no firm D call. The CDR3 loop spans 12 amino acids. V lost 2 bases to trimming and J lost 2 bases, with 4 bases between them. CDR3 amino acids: CASSLFPYEQYF. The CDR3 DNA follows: TGTGCCAGCAGTTTATTCCCCTACGAGCAGTACTTC.

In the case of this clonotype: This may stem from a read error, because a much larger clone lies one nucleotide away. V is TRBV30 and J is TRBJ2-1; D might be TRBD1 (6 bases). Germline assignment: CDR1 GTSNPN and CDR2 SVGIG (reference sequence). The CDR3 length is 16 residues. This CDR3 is CTWSGDRTYSYNEQFF. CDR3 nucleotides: TGTACCTGGAGTGGAGACAGGACCTACTCCTACAATGAGCAGTTCTTC.

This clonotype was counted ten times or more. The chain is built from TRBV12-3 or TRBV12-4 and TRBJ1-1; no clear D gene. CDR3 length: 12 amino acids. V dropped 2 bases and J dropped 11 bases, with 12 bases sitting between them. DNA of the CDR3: TGTGCCAGCAGTTTAACGGCTTTCGGGGCTTTCTTT. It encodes CASSLTAFGAFF.

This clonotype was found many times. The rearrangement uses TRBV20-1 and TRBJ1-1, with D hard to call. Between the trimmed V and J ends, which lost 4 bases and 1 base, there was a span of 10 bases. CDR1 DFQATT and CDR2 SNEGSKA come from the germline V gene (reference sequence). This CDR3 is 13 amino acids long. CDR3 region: CSAMNNGNTEAFF. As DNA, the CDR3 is TGCAGTGCTATGAACAACGGGAACACTGAAGCTTTCTTT.

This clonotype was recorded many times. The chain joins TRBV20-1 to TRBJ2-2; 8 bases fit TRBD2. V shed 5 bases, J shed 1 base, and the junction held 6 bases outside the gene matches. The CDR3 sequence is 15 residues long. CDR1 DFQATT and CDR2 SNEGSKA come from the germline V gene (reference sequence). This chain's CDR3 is CSALSGGGNTGELFF. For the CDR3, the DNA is TGCAGTGCTTTAAGCGGGGGTGGGAACACCGGGGAGCTGTTTTTT.

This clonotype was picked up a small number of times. Written as DNA, the CDR3 is TGTGCCAGCTCACGTGATAGTTCAGATACGCAGTATTTT. Residues: CASSRDSSDTQYF. V and J are TRBV18 and TRBJ2-3; D unresolved. The germline gives CDR1 KGHSH, CDR2 LQKENI. The CDR3 covers 13 residues. V lost 4 bases and J lost 4, with 9 bases in between.

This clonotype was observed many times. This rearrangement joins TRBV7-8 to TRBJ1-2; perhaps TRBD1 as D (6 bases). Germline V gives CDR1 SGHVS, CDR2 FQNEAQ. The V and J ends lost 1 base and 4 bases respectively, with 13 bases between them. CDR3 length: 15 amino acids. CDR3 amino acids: CASSLGLSDSYGYTF. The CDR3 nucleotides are TGTGCCAGCAGCTTAGGTCTTTCGGACAGCTATGGCTACACCTTC.

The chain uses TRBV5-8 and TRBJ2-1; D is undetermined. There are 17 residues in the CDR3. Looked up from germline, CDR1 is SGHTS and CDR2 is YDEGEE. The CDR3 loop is CECCLAPGAAYPDEQFF. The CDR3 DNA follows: TGTGAGTGCTGCCTGGCCCCCGGTGCCGCCTATCCCGATGAGCAGTTCTTC.

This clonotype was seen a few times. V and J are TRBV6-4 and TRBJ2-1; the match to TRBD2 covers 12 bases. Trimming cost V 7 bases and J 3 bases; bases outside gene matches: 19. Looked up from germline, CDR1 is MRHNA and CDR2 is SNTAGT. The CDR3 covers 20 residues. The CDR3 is CASTGLAGAGTSGHYNEQFF. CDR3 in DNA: TGTGCCAGCACGGGACTCGCAGGGGCCGGGACTAGCGGGCACTACAATGAGCAGTTCTTC.

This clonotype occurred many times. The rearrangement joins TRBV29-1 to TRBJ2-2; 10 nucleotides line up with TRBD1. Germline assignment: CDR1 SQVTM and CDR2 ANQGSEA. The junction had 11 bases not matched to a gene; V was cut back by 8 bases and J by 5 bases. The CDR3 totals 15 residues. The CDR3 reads CSISVGQGWTGELFF. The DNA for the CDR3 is TGCAGCATATCTGTGGGACAGGGGTGGACCGGGGAGCTGTTTTTT.

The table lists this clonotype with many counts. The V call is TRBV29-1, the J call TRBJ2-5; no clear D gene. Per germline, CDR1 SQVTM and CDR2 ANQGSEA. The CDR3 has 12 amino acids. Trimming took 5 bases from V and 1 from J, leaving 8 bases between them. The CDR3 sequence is CSVKNIQETQYF. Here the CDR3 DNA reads TGCAGCGTTAAGAACATCCAAGAGACCCAGTACTTC.

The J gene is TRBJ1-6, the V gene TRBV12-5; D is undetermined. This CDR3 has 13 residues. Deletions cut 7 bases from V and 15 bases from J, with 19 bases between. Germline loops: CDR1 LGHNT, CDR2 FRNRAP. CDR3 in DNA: TGTGCTAGTGCCCGGATTGGTGGGCAGAGCCTCCACTTT. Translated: CASARIGGQSLHF. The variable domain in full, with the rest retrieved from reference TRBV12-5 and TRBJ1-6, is DARVTQTPRHKVTEMGQEVTMRCQPILGHNTVFWYRQTMMQGLELLAYFRNRAPLDDSGMPKDRFSAEMPDATLATLKIQPSEPRDSAVYFCASARIGGQSLHFGNGTRLTVT.

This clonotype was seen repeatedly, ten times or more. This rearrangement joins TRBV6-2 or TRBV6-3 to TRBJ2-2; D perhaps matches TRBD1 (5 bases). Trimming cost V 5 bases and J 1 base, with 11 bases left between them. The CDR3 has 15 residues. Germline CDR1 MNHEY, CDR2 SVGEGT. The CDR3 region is CASSRQQGNTGELFF. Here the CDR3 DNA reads TGTGCCAGCAGTCGACAGCAGGGGAACACCGGGGAGCTGTTTTTT.

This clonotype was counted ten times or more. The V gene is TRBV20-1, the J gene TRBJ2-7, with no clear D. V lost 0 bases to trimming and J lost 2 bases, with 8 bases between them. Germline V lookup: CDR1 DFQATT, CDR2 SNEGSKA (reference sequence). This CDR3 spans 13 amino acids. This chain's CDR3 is CSARDPVTYEQYF. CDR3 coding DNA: TGCAGTGCTAGAGACCCTGTGACCTACGAGCAGTACTTC.

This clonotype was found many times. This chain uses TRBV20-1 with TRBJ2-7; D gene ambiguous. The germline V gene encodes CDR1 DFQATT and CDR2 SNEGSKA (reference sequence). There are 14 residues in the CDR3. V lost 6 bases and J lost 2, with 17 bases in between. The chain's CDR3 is CSAPSSRFPYEQYF. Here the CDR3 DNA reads TGCAGTGCGCCTTCCTCGCGCTTTCCCTACGAGCAGTACTTC.